What follows is one T cell receptor (beta chain) and its context. The antigen is unknown. Germline V lookup: CDR1 MNHNS, CDR2 SASEGT. Trimming removed 7 bases from V and 2 bases from J, with 11 bases in between. CDR3 size: 13 residues. This sample is drawn from a study of cytomegalovirus exposure and HLA in healthy donors. Study results and limitations: It was confirmed in vitro that three of the CMV-associated chains were specific for CMV antigens. In a later analysis, at a false discovery rate of 0.05, approximately 16,000 TCR beta sequences were associated with HLA alleles. For most TCR beta V segments, an earlier analysis put the productive rate at about 87% or about 30% of the time. In a later analysis, most CMV-associated TCR beta chains appeared HLA-restricted.

Primers included in the PCR were 60 Vbeta and 13 Jbeta primers. TCRdb's table, derived via immunoSEQ multiplex PCR, lists solely in-frame clones and lacks some. The profile covers 100,000 to 150,000 clones, with roughly 70% appearing a single time and around 4% taken by the ten largest. This chain connects TRBV6-1 to TRBJ1-2, with D perhaps matching TRBD1 (6 bases). Specimen: PBMCs. The sequence was obtained from a woman between 40 and 55 years old in good health and CMV-seronegative. This CDR3 reads CASKGVKNYGYTF. The CDR3 DNA is TGTGCCAGCAAGGGGGTAAAAAACTATGGCTACACCTTC.